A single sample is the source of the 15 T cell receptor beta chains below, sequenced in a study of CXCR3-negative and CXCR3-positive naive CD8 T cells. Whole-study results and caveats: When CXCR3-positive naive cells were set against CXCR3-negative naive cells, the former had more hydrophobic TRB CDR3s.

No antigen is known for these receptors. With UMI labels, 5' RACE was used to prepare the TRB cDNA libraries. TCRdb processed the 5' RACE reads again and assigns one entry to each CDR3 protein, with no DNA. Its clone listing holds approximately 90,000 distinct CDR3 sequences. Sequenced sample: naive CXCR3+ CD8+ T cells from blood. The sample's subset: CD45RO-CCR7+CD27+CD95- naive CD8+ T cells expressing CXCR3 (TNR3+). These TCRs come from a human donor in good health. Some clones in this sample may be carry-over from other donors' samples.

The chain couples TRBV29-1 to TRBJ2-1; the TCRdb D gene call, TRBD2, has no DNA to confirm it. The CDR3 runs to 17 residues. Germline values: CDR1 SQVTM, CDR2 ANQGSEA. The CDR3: CSVYHPSGRDSYNEQFF.

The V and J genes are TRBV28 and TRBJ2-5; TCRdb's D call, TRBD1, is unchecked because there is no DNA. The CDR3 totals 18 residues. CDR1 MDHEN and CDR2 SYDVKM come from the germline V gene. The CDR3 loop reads CASSTMDRDTIFQETQYF. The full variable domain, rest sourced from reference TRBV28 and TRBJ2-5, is DVKVTQSSRYLVKRTGEKVFLECVQDMDHENMFWYRQDPGLGLRLIYFSYDVKMKEKGDIPEGYSVSREKKERFSLILESASTNQTSMYLCASSTMDRDTIFQETQYFGPGTRLLVL.

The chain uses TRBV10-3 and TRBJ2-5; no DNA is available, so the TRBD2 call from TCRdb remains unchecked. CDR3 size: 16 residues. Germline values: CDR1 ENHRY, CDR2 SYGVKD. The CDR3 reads CAISESAGALKETQYF.

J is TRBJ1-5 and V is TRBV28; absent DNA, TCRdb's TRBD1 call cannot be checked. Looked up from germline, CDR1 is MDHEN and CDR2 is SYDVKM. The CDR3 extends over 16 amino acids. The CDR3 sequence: CASSLYPQGGNQPQHF.

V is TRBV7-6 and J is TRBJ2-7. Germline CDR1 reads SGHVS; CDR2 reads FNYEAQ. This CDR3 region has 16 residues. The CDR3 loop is CASSASLGLDNWEQYF.

The CDR3 is CSARKAGGPRNEQFF. The chain carries TRBV20-1 and TRBJ2-1. The CDR3 sequence is 15 residues long. Germline loops: CDR1 DFQATT, CDR2 SNEGSKA (reference sequence).

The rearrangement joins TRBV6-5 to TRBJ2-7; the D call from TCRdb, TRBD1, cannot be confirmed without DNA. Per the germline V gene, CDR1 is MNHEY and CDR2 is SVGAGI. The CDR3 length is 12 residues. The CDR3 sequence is CASSPGTPPVGF.

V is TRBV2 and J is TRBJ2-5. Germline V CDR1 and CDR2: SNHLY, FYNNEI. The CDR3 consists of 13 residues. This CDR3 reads CASSQNSQETQYF.

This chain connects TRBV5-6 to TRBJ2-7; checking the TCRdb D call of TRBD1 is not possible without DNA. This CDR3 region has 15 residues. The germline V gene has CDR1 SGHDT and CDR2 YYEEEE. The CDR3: CASSSGTGTRYEQYF.

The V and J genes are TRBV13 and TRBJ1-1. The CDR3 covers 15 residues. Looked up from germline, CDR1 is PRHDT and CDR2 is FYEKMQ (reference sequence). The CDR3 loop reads CASSLNHVGNTEAFF.

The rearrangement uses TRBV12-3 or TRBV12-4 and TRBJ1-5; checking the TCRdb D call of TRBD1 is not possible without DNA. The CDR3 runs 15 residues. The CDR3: CASSLRDRPDQPQHF.

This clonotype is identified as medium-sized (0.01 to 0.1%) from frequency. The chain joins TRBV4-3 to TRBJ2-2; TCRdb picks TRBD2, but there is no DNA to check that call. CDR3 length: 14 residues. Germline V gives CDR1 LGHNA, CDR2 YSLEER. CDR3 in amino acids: CASSLAGDTGELFF.

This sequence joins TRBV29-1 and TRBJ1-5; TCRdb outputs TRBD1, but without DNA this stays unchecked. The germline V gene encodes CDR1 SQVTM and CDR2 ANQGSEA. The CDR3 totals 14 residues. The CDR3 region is CSVEQGSSNQPQHF.

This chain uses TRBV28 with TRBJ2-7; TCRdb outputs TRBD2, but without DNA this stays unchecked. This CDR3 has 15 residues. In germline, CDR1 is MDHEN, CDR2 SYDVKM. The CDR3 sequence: CASWAGRGLAFEQYF.

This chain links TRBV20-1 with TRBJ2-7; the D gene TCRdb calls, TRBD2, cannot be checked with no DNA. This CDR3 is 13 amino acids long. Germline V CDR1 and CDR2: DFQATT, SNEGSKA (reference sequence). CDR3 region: CSARASGSYEQYF.